These 27 T cell receptor beta chains were all obtained from the same sample, sequenced in a study of shared clonotypes between healthy human individuals. Some clones are missing from TCRdb's copy, which holds only in-frame ones; the method was immunoSEQ multiplex PCR. The sample carries fewer than 1.6 million clones, less than 99% recorded once. Specimen: naive CD4+ T cells sorted from blood. Noted subset: CD45RA+ positively selected. The receptors here all came from a young man in good health.

The chain carries TRBV5-4 and TRBJ2-1, with D possibly matching TRBD1 (6 bases). This CDR3 contains 11 residues. CDR1 and CDR2 from the germline V gene are SGHNT and YYREEE (reference sequence). V was clipped by 2 bases and J by 12 bases, with 9 bases between them. The CDR3 DNA follows: TGTGCCAGCAGCTTACAGGGCGGGCAGTTCTTC. As protein: CASSLQGGQFF.

The chain couples TRBV11-2 to TRBJ2-1; D may correspond to TRBD1 or TRBD2 (5 bases each). The ends were cut back, 5 bases at V and 2 bases at J, with 25 bases in the middle. Germline V gene data show CDR1 as SGHAT and CDR2 as FQNNGV. The CDR3 runs to 19 residues. The CDR3 region is CASSRRDPLNGDPYNEQFF. The CDR3 DNA reads as TGTGCCAGCAGCCGAAGGGACCCGCTGAATGGCGATCCCTACAATGAGCAGTTCTTC. The entire variable domain, with the rest obtained from reference TRBV11-2 and TRBJ2-1, is as follows: EAGVAQSPRYKIIEKRQSVAFWCNPISGHATLYWYQQILGQGPKLLIQFQNNGVVDDSQLPKDRFSAERLKGVDSTLKIQPAKLEDSAVYLCASSRRDPLNGDPYNEQFFGPGTRLTVL.

Only one count was recorded for this clone. This chain joins TRBV15 and TRBJ1-2, with D maybe TRBD1 (5 bases). The CDR3 sequence is 13 residues long. The V gene's germline CDR1 is LNHNV and CDR2 YYDKDF (reference sequence). Trimming shortened V by 9 bases and J by 4 bases, and 15 bases separated the two germline ends. The CDR3 bases are TGTGCCACTTCTCGGGGGGAGAGCTATGGCTACACCTTC. Translated, it gives CATSRGESYGYTF.

This chain links TRBV11-2 with TRBJ2-1, with 11 bases identical to TRBD2. Germline values: CDR1 SGHAT, CDR2 FQNNGV. The junction had 4 bases not matched to a gene; V was cut back by 6 bases and J by 6 bases. CDR3 length: 14 residues. CDR3 protein: CASSRLAGRNEQFF. CDR3 in DNA: TGTGCCAGCAGTCGACTAGCGGGGCGCAATGAGCAGTTCTTC. Full variable domain (rest looked up from reference TRBV11-2 and TRBJ2-1): EAGVAQSPRYKIIEKRQSVAFWCNPISGHATLYWYQQILGQGPKLLIQFQNNGVVDDSQLPKDRFSAERLKGVDSTLKIQPAKLEDSAVYLCASSRLAGRNEQFFGPGTRLTVL.

This clone occurred once. The chain has TRBV4-1 and TRBJ2-2, with D unresolved. V lost 5 bases and J 3 bases, leaving 19 bases between the germline ends. Germline V gene data show CDR1 as MGHRA and CDR2 as YSYEKL. The CDR3 sequence is 17 residues long. Here the CDR3 reads CASSASRLLQDTGELFF. The CDR3 DNA follows: TGCGCCAGCAGCGCTTCTCGACTGCTCCAGGACACCGGGGAGCTGTTTTTT.

The chain is built from TRBV7-2 and TRBJ1-5; D remains ambiguous. Germline V lookup: CDR1 SGHTA, CDR2 FQGNSA. The CDR3 runs 15 residues. V lost 1 base, J lost 0 bases, and 7 bases lay in between. For the CDR3, the DNA is TGTGCCAGCAGCTTAGTCCCGCCTAGCAATCAGCCCCAGCATTTT. This translates into CASSLVPPSNQPQHF. The full variable domain, its missing parts supplied by reference TRBV7-2 and TRBJ1-5, is GAGVSQSPSNKVTEKGKDVELRCDPISGHTALYWYRQSLGQGLEFLIYFQGNSAPDKSGLPSDRFSAERTGGSVSTLTIQRTQQEDSAVYLCASSLVPPSNQPQHFGDGTRLSIL.

The chain has TRBV7-9 and TRBJ2-1, with D perhaps TRBD1 (6 bases). This CDR3 is built from 17 residues. The V end was cut by 1 base, the J end by 1 base, with 14 bases between. Germline V lookup: CDR1 SEHNR, CDR2 FQNEAQ (reference sequence). CDR3 protein: CASSLGIGTPSYNEQFF. CDR3 coding DNA: TGTGCCAGCAGCTTAGGGATCGGGACACCTTCCTACAATGAGCAGTTCTTC.

The chain combines TRBV5-5 with TRBJ1-3; 11 positions agree with TRBD1. CDR1 is SGHKS, CDR2 YYEKEE, per germline (reference sequence). V lost 4 bases, J lost 3 bases, and 6 bases stayed unmatched. The CDR3 runs to 16 residues. The CDR3, as DNA: TGTGCCAGCAGCAGACCGGGACAGGGGGTTGGAAACACCATATATTTT. Amino acid sequence: CASSRPGQGVGNTIYF.

This rearrangement joins TRBV4-1 to TRBJ2-5; no clear D. This CDR3 has 15 amino acids. Germline CDR1 MGHRA, CDR2 YSYEKL. V was shortened by 1 base and J by 2 bases, with 11 bases between the two germline ends. CDR3 residues: CASSQGNVGQETQYF. The CDR3 bases are TGCGCCAGCAGCCAAGGAAATGTTGGGCAAGAGACCCAGTACTTC.

V usage is TRBV29-1 and J usage is TRBJ1-2; D not certain. The ends were cut back, 7 bases at V and 4 bases at J, with 13 bases in the middle. In germline, CDR1 is SQVTM, CDR2 ANQGSEA. CDR3 length: 12 residues. The CDR3, as DNA: TGCAGCGCTTCGACGGTCGCCTATGGCTACACCTTC. Protein: CSASTVAYGYTF. The variable domain in full, with the rest retrieved from reference TRBV29-1 and TRBJ1-2, is SAVISQKPSRDICQRGTSLTIQCQVDSQVTMMFWYRQQPGQSLTLIATANQGSEATYESGFVIDKFPISRPNLTFSTLTVSNMSPEDSSIYLCSASTVAYGYTFGSGTRLTVV.

The J gene is TRBJ2-7, the V gene TRBV5-1, with D unresolved. The CDR3 spans 15 residues. V was pared by 4 bases and J by 1 base, with 15 bases between. The germline V gene encodes CDR1 SGHRS and CDR2 YFSETQ. The CDR3 DNA follows: TGCGCCAGCAGCCACGGAACTTCGGGTTCCTACGAGCAGTACTTC. It is translated as CASSHGTSGSYEQYF.

V and J are TRBV29-1 and TRBJ1-1, with D tentatively TRBD1 (6 bases). Germline CDR1 SQVTM, CDR2 ANQGSEA. This CDR3 comprises 15 residues. Trimming stripped 7 bases from V and 1 base from J, with 19 bases between. The CDR3 spells CSGLERRDTNTEAFF. CDR3 in DNA: TGCAGCGGGTTGGAAAGGAGGGACACGAACACTGAAGCTTTCTTT.

DNA for the CDR3: TGTGCCTGGAGTGCAATGGTTCCCAACTACGAGCAGTACTTC. Translated, it gives CAWSAMVPNYEQYF. The genes are TRBV30 and TRBJ2-7; D unresolved. There are 14 residues in the CDR3. From germline, CDR1 is GTSNPN and CDR2 SVGIG (reference sequence). V lost 1 base and J 3 bases, leaving 13 bases between the germline ends.

Here the CDR3 reads CASGTGANYGYTF. CDR3 nucleotides: TGTGCCAGCGGGACAGGGGCTAACTATGGCTACACCTTC. V usage is TRBV5-5 and J usage is TRBJ1-2; 10 bases agree with TRBD1. Germline V gene data show CDR1 as SGHKS and CDR2 as YYEKEE (reference sequence). V dropped 7 bases and J dropped 0; count of bases not matched to a gene: 0. The CDR3 loop spans 13 amino acids.

V and J are TRBV30 and TRBJ2-7; maybe TRBD1 (5 bases). The CDR3 is made up of 14 amino acids. Germline CDR1 reads GTSNPN; CDR2 reads SVGIG (reference sequence). The V end lost 0 bases, the J end lost 0 bases, and 9 bases lay between the germline ends. In nucleotides, the CDR3 is TGTGCCTGGAGTGTTTCCCAGGGCTCCTACGAGCAGTACTTC. Its translation is CAWSVSQGSYEQYF.

The chain links TRBV15 to TRBJ2-7; possibly TRBD1 or TRBD2 for D (5 bases each). The CDR3 is 15 residues long. V lost 3 bases and J 5 bases, leaving 17 bases between the germline ends. Germline V lookup: CDR1 LNHNV, CDR2 YYDKDF (reference sequence). As DNA, the CDR3 is TGTGCCACCAGCAGGGTGCTGGGGGTCTACAACGAGCAGTACTTC. Its translation: CATSRVLGVYNEQYF. The variable domain in full, with the rest retrieved from reference TRBV15 and TRBJ2-7, is DAMVIQNPRYQVTQFGKPVTLSCSQTLNHNVMYWYQQKSSQAPKLLFHYYDKDFNNEADTPDNFQSRRPNTSFCFLDIRSPGLGDTAMYLCATSRVLGVYNEQYFGPGTRLTVT.

In this sample, this clone turned up once. This sample includes further DNA sequences coding for the same CDR3. This rearrangement joins TRBV7-9 to TRBJ1-1; weak D call: TRBD1 (5 bases). V dropped 2 bases and J dropped 1 base, with 5 bases sitting between them. This CDR3 has 13 residues. The V gene's germline CDR1 is SEHNR and CDR2 FQNEAQ (reference sequence). In DNA, the CDR3 is TGTGCCAGCAGCTTAACAGGGAACACTGAAGCTTTCTTT. Translated: CASSLTGNTEAFF.

The V gene is TRBV5-1, the J gene TRBJ2-1; the match to TRBD2 covers 11 bases. The V gene's germline CDR1 is SGHRS and CDR2 YFSETQ. The CDR3 contains 17 residues. The J segment lost 0 bases and the V segment lost 3 bases, leaving 5 bases of the junction unmatched. DNA of the CDR3: TGCGCCAGCAGCTGGACTAGCGGGCAAAGCTCCTACAATGAGCAGTTCTTC. As protein: CASSWTSGQSSYNEQFF.

The J gene is TRBJ1-1, the V gene TRBV28; 7 nucleotides agree with TRBD1. CDR1 is MDHEN and CDR2 is SYDVKM in the germline V gene. CDR3 length: 16 residues. V lost 6 bases, J lost 0 bases, and 10 bases stayed unmatched. This CDR3 is CASRGRDRKMNTEAFF. The CDR3 DNA follows: TGTGCCAGCAGGGGCCGGGACAGAAAAATGAACACTGAAGCTTTCTTT.

The CDR3 here is CASSSGPYEQYF. DNA for the CDR3: TGTGCCAGCAGCTCGGGCCCCTACGAGCAGTACTTC. J is TRBJ2-7 and V is TRBV7-8; D call uncertain. V lost 4 bases and J 2 bases, leaving 6 bases between the germline ends. CDR3 size: 12 residues. In germline, CDR1 is SGHVS, CDR2 FQNEAQ.

This chain's CDR3 is CASNREFPGANVLTF. The CDR3 bases are TGTGCCAGCAACAGGGAATTCCCTGGGGCCAACGTCCTGACTTTC. The chain joins TRBV6-1 to TRBJ2-6; tentatively, D is TRBD1 (6 bases). Trimming cost V 7 bases and J 2 bases, with 12 bases left between them. The germline CDR1 and CDR2 sequences are MNHNS and SASEGT. This CDR3 is 15 amino acids long.

Concerning this clone itself: Other DNA sequences in this specimen translate into the identical CDR3. The rearrangement joins TRBV9 to TRBJ2-1; D is perhaps TRBD1 (6 bases). This CDR3 contains 14 residues. Per germline, CDR1 SGDLS and CDR2 YYNGEE. Trimming pared 0 bases from V and 2 bases from J, leaving 6 bases between. The CDR3 DNA follows: TGTGCCAGCAGCGTAGACAGGGCCTACAATGAGCAGTTCTTC. Translated, it gives CASSVDRAYNEQFF.

This chain connects TRBV9 to TRBJ2-5, with TRBD2 matching 8 bases. V lost 2 bases and J lost 4; bases outside the gene matches: 1. CDR3 length: 13 amino acids. From germline, CDR1 is SGDLS and CDR2 YYNGEE. The CDR3 DNA reads as TGTGCCAGCAGCGTTCTAGCGGGAGAGACCCAGTACTTC. Translation gives CASSVLAGETQYF.

This chain connects TRBV28 to TRBJ2-4; D is undetermined. CDR1 is MDHEN, CDR2 SYDVKM, per germline. V gave up 4 bases and J gave up 8 bases, with 12 bases separating them. This CDR3 spans 13 amino acids. The CDR3 loop is CASSSRVRDIQYF. CDR3 coding DNA: TGTGCCAGCAGTTCTAGGGTCCGGGACATTCAGTACTTC. The full variable domain, rest sourced from reference TRBV28 and TRBJ2-4, is DVKVTQSSRYLVKRTGEKVFLECVQDMDHENMFWYRQDPGLGLRLIYFSYDVKMKEKGDIPEGYSVSREKKERFSLILESASTNQTSMYLCASSSRVRDIQYFGAGTRLSVL.

This sequence joins TRBV5-4 and TRBJ2-1, with 14 bases fitting TRBD2. Trimming at V came to 4 bases and at J to 9 bases, leaving 9 bases not matched to a gene. This CDR3 has 16 residues. Germline values: CDR1 SGHNT, CDR2 YYREEE (reference sequence). CDR3: CASSVTSGRAHGEQFF. The DNA for the CDR3 is TGTGCCAGCAGCGTGACTAGCGGGAGGGCCCATGGTGAGCAGTTCTTC. The whole variable domain, filled in from reference TRBV5-4 and TRBJ2-1, reads ETGVTQSPTHLIKTRGQQVTLRCSSQSGHNTVSWYQQALGQGPQFIFQYYREEENGRGNFPPRFSGLQFPNYSSELNVNALELDDSALYLCASSVTSGRAHGEQFFGPGTRLTVL.

J is TRBJ2-3 and V is TRBV5-1; tentatively, D is TRBD2 (5 bases). V was trimmed by 4 bases and J by 4 bases, leaving 16 bases between them. Germline V gives CDR1 SGHRS, CDR2 YFSETQ. This CDR3 is built from 15 residues. The CDR3 nucleotides are TGCGCCAGCAGCCCTCGAGGGAATGGACCAGATACGCAGTATTTT. Residues: CASSPRGNGPDTQYF. The variable domain in full, completed from reference TRBV5-1 and TRBJ2-3, reads KAGVTQTPRYLIKTRGQQVTLSCSPISGHRSVSWYQQTPGQGLQFLFEYFSETQRNKGNFPGRFSGRQFSNSRSEMNVSTLELGDSALYLCASSPRGNGPDTQYFGPGTRLTVL.

The gene calls are TRBV18 and TRBJ2-3, with a tentative D call TRBD2 (5 bases). The CDR3 totals 15 residues. V was clipped by 3 bases and J by 2 bases, with 12 bases between them. CDR1 is KGHSH, CDR2 LQKENI, per germline. The CDR3 bases are TGTGCCAGCTCACCCGGGATTCTTAACACAGATACGCAGTATTTT. Its protein product is CASSPGILNTDTQYF.